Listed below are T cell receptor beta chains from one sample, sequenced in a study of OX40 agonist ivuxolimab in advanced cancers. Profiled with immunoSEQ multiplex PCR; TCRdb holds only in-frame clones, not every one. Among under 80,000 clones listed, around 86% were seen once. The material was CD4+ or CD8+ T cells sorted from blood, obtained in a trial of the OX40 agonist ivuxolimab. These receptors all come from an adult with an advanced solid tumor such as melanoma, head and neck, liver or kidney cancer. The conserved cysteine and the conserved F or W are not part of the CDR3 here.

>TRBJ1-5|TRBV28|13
ASSLSQGFNQPQH
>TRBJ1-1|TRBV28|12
ASTRVGAGTEAF
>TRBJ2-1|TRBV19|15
ASSPKPPGSSYNEQF
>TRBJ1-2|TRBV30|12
AWSVRDANYGYT
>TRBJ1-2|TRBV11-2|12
ASSPRTERYGYT
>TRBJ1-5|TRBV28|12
AIRRQGGNQPQH
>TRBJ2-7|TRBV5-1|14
ASSLNPQRGVYEQY
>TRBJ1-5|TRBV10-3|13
AISTSRDSNQPQH
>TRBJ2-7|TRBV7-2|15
ASSPRGGGGQSYEQY
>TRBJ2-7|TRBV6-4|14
ASSDGGTSGSYEQY
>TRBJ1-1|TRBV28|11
ASSVTPDTEAF
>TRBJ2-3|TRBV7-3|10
ASSPNSDTQY
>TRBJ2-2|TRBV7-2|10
ASSLNTGELF
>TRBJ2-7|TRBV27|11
ASSLSGPYEQY
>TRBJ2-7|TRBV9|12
ASSVDISGYEQY
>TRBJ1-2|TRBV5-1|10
ASSLRGPGYT
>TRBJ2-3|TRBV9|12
ASSVGLTSRAQY
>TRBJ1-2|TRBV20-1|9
SAKSLYGYT
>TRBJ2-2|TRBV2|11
ASRNENTGELF
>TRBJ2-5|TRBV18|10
ASSHYQETQY
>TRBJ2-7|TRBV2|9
AGQGGYEQY
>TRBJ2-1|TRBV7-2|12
ASSQVGTSTEQF
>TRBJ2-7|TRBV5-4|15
ASSLGGSGGSSYEQY
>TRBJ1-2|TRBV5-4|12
ASSLGQNNYGYT
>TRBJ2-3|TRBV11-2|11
ATPGTRRDTQY
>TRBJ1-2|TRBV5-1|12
ASSPQGAQGGYT
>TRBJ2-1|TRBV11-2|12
ASHPESSYNEQF
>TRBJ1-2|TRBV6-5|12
ASSYSGGSRGYT
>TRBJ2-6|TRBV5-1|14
ASTGTGVSGANVLT
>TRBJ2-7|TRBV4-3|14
ASSRSPGQGLYEQY
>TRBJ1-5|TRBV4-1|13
ASSSGTGGRQPQH
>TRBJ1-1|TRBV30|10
AWSVGNTEAF
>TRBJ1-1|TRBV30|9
AWSVLSFII
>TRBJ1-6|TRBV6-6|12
ASIGASYNSPLH
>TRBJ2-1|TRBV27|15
ASKSRLGTSGDTEQF
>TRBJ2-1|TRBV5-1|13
ASSTTESSYNEQF
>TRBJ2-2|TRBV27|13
ASSDGQGNTGELF
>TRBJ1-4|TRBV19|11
ASSGTPRLELF
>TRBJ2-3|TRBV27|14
ASSYLLAASTDTQY
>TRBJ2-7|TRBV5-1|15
ASSNGLTSGRGHEQY
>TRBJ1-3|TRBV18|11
ASHTGAGNTIY
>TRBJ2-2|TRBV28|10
ASSSPPGELF
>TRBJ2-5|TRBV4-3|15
ASSLRGGQAGGETQY
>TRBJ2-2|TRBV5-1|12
ASSLGRDGGELF
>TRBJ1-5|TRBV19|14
ASSIDGSGGVQPQH
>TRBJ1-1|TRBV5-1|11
ASSLVLGTEAF
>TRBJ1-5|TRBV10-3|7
DSNQPQH
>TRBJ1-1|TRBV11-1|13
ASSLVSGINTEAF
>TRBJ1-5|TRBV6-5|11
ASSRDTDQPQH
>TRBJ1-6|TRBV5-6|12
ASSLAGSASPLH
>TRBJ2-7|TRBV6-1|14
ASSERVSGASYEQY
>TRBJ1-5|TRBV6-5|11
AGNPGDNQPQH
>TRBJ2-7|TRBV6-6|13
ASSYQGTPTYEQY
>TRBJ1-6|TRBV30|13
ASNPFGDRGSPLH
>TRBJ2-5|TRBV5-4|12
ASRKPGQLETQY